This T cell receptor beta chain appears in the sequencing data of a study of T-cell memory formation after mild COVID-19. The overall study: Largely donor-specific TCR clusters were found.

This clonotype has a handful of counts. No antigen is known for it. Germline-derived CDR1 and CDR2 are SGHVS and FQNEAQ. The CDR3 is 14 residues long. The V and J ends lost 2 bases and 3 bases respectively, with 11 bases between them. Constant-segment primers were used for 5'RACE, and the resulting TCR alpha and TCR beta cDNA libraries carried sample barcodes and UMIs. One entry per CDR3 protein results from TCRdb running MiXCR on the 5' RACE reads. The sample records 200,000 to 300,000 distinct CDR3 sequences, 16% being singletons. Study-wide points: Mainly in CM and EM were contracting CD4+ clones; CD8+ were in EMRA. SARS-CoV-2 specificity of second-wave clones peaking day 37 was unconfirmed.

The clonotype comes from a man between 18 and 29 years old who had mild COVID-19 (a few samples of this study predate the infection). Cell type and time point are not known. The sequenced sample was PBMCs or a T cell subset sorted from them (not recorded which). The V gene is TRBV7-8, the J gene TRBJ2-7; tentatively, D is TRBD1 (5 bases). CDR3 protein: CASSLRRQYYEQYF. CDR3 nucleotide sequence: TGTGCCAGCAGCTTACGCCGACAGTACTACGAGCAGTACTTC.